One sample yielded the 7 T cell receptor beta chains listed below, sequenced in a study of blood T cell repertoires in COVID-19. Using immunoSEQ multiplex PCR, the repertoire was profiled, and TCRdb retains in-frame clones only, with some absent. The table lists roughly 340,000 clones, 87% of them singletons, with around 2% in the top ten. The sequenced sample was PBMCs or T cells enriched from blood (not recorded which). These receptors all stem from a man in his forties in a cohort exposed to, infected with or recovered from COVID-19 (not recorded which).

In its sample, this clone was seen once. V usage is TRBV11-2 and J usage is TRBJ1-1; TRBD1 matches at 9 bases. Germline CDR1 is SGHAT and CDR2 is FQNNGV. This CDR3 contains 12 residues. The junction had 3 bases not matched to a gene; V was cut back by 5 bases and J by 8 bases. CDR3 sequence (DNA): TGTGCCAGCAGCCTAGGGACAGGGGAAGCTTTCTTT. Residues: CASSLGTGEAFF.

V usage is TRBV3-1 (or the pseudogene TRBV3-2) and J usage is TRBJ2-1; D possibly corresponds to TRBD2 (6 bases). V lost 7 bases to trimming and J lost 7 bases, with 23 bases between them. CDR1 and CDR2 from the germline V gene are LGHDT and YNNKEL (reference sequence). This CDR3 comprises 16 residues. CDR3 residues: CASTQNSGLNVNEQFF. DNA for the CDR3: TGTGCCAGCACCCAGAACTCCGGACTAAACGTAAATGAGCAGTTCTTC.

This rearrangement joins TRBV15 to TRBJ2-3, with D hard to call. CDR1 and CDR2 (germline): LNHNV, YYDKDF (reference sequence). The CDR3 consists of 15 residues. The V and J ends lost 2 bases and 4 bases respectively, with 13 bases between them. CDR3 region: CATSRLGVQADTQYF. The CDR3 DNA reads TGTGCCACCAGCAGATTAGGCGTGCAGGCAGATACGCAGTATTTT.

The rearrangement links TRBV10-2 to TRBJ2-1; 10 bases map to TRBD2. Trimming cost V 2 bases and J 11 bases; bases outside gene matches: 3. Germline V CDR1 and CDR2: WSHSY, SAAADI. The CDR3 consists of 13 residues. CDR3: CASSETSGKKQFF. As DNA, the CDR3 is TGCGCCAGCAGTGAGACTAGCGGGAAAAAGCAGTTCTTC.

The chain links TRBV7-7 to TRBJ2-7; D is possibly TRBD1 (8 bases). Germline assignment: CDR1 SSHAT and CDR2 FNYEAQ (reference sequence). The CDR3 has 15 residues. V shed 5 bases and J shed 6 bases, with 20 bases lying between them. CDR3 sequence reads: CASSPVTNRGGEQYF. In DNA form, the CDR3 reads TGTGCCAGCAGCCCGGTAACGAACAGGGGGGGCGAGCAGTACTTC.

The chain links TRBV28 to TRBJ1-3, with a tentative D call TRBD1 (6 bases). The CDR3 has 17 amino acids. Germline lookup yields CDR1 MDHEN and CDR2 SYDVKM. V shed 6 bases and J shed 1 base, with 19 bases lying between them. The CDR3 coding sequence is TGTGCCAGCAGGGTGATTTCAGGGGTTGGGTCTGGAAACACCATATATTTT. This encodes CASRVISGVGSGNTIYF.

This clone showed up just a few times. The V gene is TRBV27, the J gene TRBJ1-1; the D gene is possibly TRBD1 (5 bases). V gave up 6 bases and J gave up 1 base, with 18 bases separating them. Germline CDR1 and CDR2: MNHEY and SMNVEV (reference sequence). This CDR3 has 16 amino acids. CDR3 sequence: CASSQARARWNTEAFF. The CDR3 bases are TGTGCCAGCAGCCAAGCCAGGGCACGTTGGAACACTGAAGCTTTCTTT.